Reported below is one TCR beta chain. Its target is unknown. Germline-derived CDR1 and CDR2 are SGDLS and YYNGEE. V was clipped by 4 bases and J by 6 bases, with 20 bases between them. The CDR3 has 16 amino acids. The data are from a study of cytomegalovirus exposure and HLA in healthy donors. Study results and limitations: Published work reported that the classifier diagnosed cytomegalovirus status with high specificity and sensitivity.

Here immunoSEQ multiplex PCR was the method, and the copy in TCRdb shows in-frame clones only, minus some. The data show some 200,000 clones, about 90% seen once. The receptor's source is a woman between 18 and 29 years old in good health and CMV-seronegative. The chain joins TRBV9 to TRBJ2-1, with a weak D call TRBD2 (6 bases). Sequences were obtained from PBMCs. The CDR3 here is CASSPVLEGAGNEQFF. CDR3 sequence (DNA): TGTGCCAGCAGCCCCGTGTTGGAGGGAGCCGGCAATGAGCAGTTCTTC.